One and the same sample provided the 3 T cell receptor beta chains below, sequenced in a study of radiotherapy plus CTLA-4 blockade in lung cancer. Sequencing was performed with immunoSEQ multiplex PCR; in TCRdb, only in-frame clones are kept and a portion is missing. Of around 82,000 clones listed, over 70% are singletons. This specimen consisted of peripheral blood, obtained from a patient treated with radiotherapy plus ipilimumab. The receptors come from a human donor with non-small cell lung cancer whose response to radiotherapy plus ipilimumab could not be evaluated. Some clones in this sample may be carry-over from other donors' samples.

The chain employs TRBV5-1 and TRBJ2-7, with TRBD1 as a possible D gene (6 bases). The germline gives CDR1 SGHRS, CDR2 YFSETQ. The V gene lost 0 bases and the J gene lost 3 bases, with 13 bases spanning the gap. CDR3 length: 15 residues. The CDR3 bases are TGCGCCAGCAGCTTGGCGGCAGGGGCCGTCTACGAGCAGTACTTC. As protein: CASSLAAGAVYEQYF.

CDR3 nucleotides: TGTGCCAGCAGCCCCTACCTTGGAGCCTATGGCTACACCTTC. It is translated as CASSPYLGAYGYTF. The chain combines TRBV28 with TRBJ1-2; no reliable D call. V was pared by 6 bases and J by 4 bases, with 15 bases between. Germline CDR1 MDHEN, CDR2 SYDVKM. The CDR3 loop spans 14 amino acids.

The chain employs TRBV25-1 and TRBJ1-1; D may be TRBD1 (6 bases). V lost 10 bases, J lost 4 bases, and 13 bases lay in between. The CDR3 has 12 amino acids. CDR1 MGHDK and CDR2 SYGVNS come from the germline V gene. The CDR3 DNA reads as TGTGCCACCCTCCAGGGGAGCACTGAAGCTTTCTTT. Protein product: CATLQGSTEAFF.